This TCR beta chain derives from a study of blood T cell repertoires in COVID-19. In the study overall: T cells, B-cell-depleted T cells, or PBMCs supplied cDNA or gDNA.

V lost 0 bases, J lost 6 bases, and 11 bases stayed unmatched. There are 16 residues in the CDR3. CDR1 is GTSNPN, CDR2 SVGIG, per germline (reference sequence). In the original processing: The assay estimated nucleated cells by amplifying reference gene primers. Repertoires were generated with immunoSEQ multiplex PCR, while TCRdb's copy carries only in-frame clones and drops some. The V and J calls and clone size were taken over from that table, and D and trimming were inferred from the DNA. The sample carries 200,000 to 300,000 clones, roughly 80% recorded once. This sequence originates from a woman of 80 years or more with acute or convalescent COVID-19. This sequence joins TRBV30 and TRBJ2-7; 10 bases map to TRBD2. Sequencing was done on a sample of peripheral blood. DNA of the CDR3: TGTGCCTGGAGTGTAAGGTCTAGCGGGAGTCTAAGCGAGCAGTACTTC. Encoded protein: CAWSVRSSGSLSEQYF.